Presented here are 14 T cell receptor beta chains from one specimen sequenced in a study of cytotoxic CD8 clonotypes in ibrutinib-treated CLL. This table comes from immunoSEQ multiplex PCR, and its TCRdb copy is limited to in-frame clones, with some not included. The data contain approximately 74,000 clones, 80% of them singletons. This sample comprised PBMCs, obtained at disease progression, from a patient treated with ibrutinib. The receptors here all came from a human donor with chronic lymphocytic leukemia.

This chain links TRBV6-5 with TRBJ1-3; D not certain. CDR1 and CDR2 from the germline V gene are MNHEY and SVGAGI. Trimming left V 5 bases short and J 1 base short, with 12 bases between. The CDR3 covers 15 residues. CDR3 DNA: TGTGCCAGCAGTCAAACGGTGGGATCTGGAAACACCATATATTTT. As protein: CASSQTVGSGNTIYF.

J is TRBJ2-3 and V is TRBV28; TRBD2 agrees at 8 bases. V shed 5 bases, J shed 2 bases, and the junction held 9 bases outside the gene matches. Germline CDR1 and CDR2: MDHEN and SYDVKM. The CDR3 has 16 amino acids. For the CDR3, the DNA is TGTGCCAGCAGTAGGGTGGGCGGGGGGATCACAGATACGCAGTATTTT. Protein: CASSRVGGGITDTQYF.

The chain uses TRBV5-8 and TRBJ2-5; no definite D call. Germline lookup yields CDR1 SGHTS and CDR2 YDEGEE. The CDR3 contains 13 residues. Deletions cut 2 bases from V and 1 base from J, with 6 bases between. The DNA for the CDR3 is TGTGCCAGCAGCTTTTGGACCCAAGAGACCCAGTACTTC. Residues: CASSFWTQETQYF.

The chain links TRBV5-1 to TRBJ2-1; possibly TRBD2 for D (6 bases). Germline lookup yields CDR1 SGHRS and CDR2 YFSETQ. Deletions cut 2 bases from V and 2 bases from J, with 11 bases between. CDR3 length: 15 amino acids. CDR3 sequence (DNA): TGCGCCAGCAGCTTCGGGAGCAGCCCCTACAATGAGCAGTTCTTC. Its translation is CASSFGSSPYNEQFF.

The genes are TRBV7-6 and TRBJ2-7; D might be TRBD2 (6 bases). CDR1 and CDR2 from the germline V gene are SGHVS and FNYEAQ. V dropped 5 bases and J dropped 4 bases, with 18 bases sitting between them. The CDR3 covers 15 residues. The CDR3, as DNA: TGTGCCAGCAGCCCGTTCGGGCGGGGAATGTACGAGCAGTACTTC. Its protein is CASSPFGRGMYEQYF.

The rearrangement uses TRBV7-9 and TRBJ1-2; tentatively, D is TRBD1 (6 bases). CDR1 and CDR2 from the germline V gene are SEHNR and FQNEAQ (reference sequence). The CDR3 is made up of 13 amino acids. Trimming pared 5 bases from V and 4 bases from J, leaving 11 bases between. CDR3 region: CASSPGGGYGYTF. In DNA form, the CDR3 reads TGTGCCAGCAGCCCGGGAGGGGGCTATGGCTACACCTTC.

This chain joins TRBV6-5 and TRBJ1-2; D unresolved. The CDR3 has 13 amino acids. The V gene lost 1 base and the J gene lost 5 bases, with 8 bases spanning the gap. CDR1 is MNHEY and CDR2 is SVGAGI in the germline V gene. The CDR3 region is CASSYYGSYGYTF. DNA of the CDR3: TGTGCCAGCAGTTACTACGGGAGTTATGGCTACACCTTC.

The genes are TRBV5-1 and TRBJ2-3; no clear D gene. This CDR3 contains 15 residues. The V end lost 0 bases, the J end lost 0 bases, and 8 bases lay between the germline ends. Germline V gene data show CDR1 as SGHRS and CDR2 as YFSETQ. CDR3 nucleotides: TGCGCCAGCAGCTTGGGTCAAGCGAGCACAGATACGCAGTATTTT. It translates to CASSLGQASTDTQYF.

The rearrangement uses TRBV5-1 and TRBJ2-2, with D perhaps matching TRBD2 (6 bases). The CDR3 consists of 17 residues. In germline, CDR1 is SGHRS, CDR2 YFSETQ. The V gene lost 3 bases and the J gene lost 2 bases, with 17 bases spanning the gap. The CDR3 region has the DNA TGCGCCAGCAGCTCGGCTCTTTCCGGGAGAAACACCGGGGAGCTGTTTTTT. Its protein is CASSSALSGRNTGELFF.

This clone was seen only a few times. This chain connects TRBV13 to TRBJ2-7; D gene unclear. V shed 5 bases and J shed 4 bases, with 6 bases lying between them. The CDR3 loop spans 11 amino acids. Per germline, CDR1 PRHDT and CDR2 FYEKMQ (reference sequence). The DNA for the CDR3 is TGTGCCAGCAGCCAAGGGTACGAGCAGTACTTC. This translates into CASSQGYEQYF.

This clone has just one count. This CDR3 is CASSHGGGDEAFF. The CDR3 DNA reads TGTGCCAGCAGTCACGGGGGGGGTGATGAAGCTTTCTTT. The rearrangement uses TRBV6-6 and TRBJ1-1, with D possibly matching TRBD1 (5 bases). Trimming stripped 5 bases from V and 7 bases from J, with 14 bases between. This CDR3 is built from 13 residues. Germline assignment: CDR1 MNHNY and CDR2 SVGAGI (reference sequence).

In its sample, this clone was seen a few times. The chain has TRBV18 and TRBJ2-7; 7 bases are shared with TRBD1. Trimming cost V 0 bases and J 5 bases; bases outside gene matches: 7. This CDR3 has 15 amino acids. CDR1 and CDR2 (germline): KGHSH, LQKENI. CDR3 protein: CASSPPSGGAHEQYF. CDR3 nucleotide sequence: TGTGCCAGCTCACCACCCTCAGGGGGAGCCCACGAGCAGTACTTC.

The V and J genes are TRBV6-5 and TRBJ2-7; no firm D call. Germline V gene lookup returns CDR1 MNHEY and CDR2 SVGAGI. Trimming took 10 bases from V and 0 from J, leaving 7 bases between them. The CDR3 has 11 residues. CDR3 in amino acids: CATLYSYEQYF. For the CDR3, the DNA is TGTGCCACCCTATACTCCTACGAGCAGTACTTC.

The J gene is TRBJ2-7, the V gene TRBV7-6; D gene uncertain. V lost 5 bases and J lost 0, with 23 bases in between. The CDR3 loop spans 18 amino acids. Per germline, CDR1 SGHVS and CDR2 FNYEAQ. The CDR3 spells CASSQGWITTRSSYEQYF. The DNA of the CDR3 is TGTGCCAGCAGCCAAGGGTGGATTACAACAAGGAGCTCCTACGAGCAGTACTTC.